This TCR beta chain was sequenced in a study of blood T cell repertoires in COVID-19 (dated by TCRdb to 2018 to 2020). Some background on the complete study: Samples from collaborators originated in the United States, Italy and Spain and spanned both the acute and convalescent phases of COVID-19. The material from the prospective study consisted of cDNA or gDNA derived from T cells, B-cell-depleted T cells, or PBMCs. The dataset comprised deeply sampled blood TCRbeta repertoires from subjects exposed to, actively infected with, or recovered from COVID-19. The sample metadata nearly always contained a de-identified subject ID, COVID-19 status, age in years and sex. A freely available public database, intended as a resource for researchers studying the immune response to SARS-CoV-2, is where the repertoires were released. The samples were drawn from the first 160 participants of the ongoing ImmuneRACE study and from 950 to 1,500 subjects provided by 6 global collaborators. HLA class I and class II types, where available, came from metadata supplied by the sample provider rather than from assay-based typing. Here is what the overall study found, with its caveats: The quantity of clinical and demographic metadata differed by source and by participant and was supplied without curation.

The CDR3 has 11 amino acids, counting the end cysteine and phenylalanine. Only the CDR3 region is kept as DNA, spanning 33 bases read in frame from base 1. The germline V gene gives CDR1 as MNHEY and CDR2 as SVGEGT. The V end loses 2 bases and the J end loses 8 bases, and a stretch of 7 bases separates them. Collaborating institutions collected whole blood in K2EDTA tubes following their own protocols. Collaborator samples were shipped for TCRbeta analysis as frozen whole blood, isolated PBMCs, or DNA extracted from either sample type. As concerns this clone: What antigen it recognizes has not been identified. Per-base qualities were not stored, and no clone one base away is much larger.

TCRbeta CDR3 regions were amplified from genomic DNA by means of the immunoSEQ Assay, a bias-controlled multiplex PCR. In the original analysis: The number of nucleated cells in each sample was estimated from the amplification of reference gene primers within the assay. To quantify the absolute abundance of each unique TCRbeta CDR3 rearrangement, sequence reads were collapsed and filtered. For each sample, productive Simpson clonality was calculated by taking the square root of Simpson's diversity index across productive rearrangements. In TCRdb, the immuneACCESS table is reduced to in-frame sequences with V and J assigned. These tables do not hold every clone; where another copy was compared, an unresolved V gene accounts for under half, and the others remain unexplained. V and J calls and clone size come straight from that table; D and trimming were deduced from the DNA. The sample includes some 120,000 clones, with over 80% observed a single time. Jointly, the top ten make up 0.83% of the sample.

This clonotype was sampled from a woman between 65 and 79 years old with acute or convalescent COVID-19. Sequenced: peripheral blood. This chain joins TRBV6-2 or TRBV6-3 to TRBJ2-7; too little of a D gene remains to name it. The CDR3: CASSYGPKQYF. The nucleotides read TGTGCCAGCAGTTACGGGCCCAAGCAGTACTTC.